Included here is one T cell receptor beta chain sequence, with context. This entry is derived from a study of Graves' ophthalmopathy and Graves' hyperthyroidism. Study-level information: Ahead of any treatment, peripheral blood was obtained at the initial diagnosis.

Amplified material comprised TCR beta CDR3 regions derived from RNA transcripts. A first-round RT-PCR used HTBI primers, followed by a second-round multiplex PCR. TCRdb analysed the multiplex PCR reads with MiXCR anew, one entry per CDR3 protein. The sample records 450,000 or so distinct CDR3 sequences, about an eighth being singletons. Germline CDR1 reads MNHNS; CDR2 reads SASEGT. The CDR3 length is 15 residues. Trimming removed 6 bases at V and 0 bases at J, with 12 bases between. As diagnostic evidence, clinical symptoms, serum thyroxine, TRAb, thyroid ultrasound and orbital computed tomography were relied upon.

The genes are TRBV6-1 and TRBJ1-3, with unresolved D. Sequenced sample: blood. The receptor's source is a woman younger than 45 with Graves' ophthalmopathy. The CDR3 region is CASSTQDFSGNTIYF. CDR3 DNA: TGTGCCAGCAGCACTCAGGATTTCTCTGGAAACACCATATATTTT.